The 14 T cell receptor beta chains presented below share a single source sample, sequenced in a study of metastatic and nonmetastatic thyroid tumors. Patients underwent thyroid surgery, and none had received any treatment before it. TCRdb ran MiXCR on the PCR reads. The data contain more than 15,000 clones, roughly 29% of them singletons. Sequencing input: blood. These receptors were collected from a female donor with papillary thyroid cancer or a benign thyroid nodule (not recorded which). Some clones in this sample may be carry-over from other donors' samples.

The chain couples TRBV20-1 to TRBJ1-2, with D maybe TRBD1 (5 bases). The CDR3 runs 16 residues. The V and J ends lost 6 bases and 0 bases respectively, with 20 bases between them. Germline V gene sequence: CDR1 DFQATT, CDR2 SNEGSKA (reference sequence). The CDR3 sequence: CSAPGDEGTSNYGYTF. The CDR3 DNA is TGCAGTGCCCCGGGGGACGAGGGGACCTCTAACTATGGCTACACCTTC.

This chain uses TRBV19 with TRBJ1-3, with 7 bases lining up with TRBD1. The CDR3 is made up of 13 amino acids. Germline-derived CDR1 and CDR2 are LNHDA and SQIVND (reference sequence). The ends lost 6 bases at V and 8 bases at J; junction bases unmatched: 7. The DNA of the CDR3 is TGTGCCAGTAGAAAACAGGGGATGGACACCATATATTTT. Translating gives CASRKQGMDTIYF.

This chain connects TRBV19 to TRBJ1-6; the match to TRBD1 covers 11 bases. The CDR3 contains 17 residues. In germline, CDR1 is LNHDA, CDR2 SQIVND (reference sequence). V lost 9 bases, J lost 8 bases, and 15 bases stayed unmatched. This chain's CDR3 is CASHEPGQGGVYSPLHF. The CDR3 coding sequence is TGTGCCAGCCACGAACCGGGACAGGGGGGGGTTTATTCACCCCTCCACTTT.

This clone was counted a few times. The chain joins TRBV6-2 or TRBV6-3 to TRBJ2-7; D is perhaps TRBD1 or TRBD2 (5 bases each). The V and J ends lost 0 bases and 6 bases respectively, with 6 bases between them. There are 12 residues in the CDR3. The germline V gene has CDR1 MNHEY and CDR2 SVGEGT. The CDR3: CASSYSRGEQYF. The CDR3 nucleotides are TGTGCCAGCAGTTACTCGAGGGGCGAGCAGTACTTC.

The V gene is TRBV9, the J gene TRBJ2-1, with D hard to call. There are 13 residues in the CDR3. Trimming pared 0 bases from V and 9 bases from J, leaving 10 bases between. Germline V lookup: CDR1 SGDLS, CDR2 YYNGEE. For the CDR3, the DNA is TGTGCCAGCAGCGTAGACGTGGCCGCTGAGCAGTTCTTC. It codes for CASSVDVAAEQFF. The variable domain in full, completed from reference TRBV9 and TRBJ2-1, reads DSGVTQTPKHLITATGQRVTLRCSPRSGDLSVYWYQQSLDQGLQFLIQYYNGEERAKGNILERFSAQQFPDLHSELNLSSLELGDSALYFCASSVDVAAEQFFGPGTRLTVL.

By sample share, this clone is medium-sized. The J gene is TRBJ2-3, the V gene TRBV28; a weak D match, TRBD2 (7 bases). The V gene lost 7 bases and the J gene lost 2 bases, with 19 bases spanning the gap. CDR3 size: 16 residues. Germline-derived CDR1 and CDR2 are MDHEN and SYDVKM. DNA for the CDR3: TGTGCCAGCAAATCCCCGGGGGGCGGATTCACAGATACGCAGTATTTT. It encodes CASKSPGGGFTDTQYF.

This clone has ten or more counts. V and J are TRBV5-1 and TRBJ2-5; 7 bases are a match to TRBD2. This CDR3 contains 15 residues. Looked up from germline, CDR1 is SGHRS and CDR2 is YFSETQ. The ends lost 7 bases at V and 5 bases at J; junction bases unmatched: 14. CDR3 DNA: TGCGCCAGCGCTCCCACGGAGCGGGGCGGGGAGACCCAGTACTTC. Translating it yields CASAPTERGGETQYF.

V is TRBV27 and J is TRBJ2-1; D unclear. Germline V gene lookup returns CDR1 MNHEY and CDR2 SMNVEV (reference sequence). Trimming stripped 3 bases from V and 5 bases from J, with 8 bases between. The CDR3 sequence is 13 residues long. CDR3 DNA: TGTGCCAGCAGTTTTCTTCGCGACAATGAGCAGTTCTTC. This translates into CASSFLRDNEQFF.

Within the sample, this clone is medium-sized (0.01 to 0.1%). The chain recombines TRBV5-1 with TRBJ1-3; D ambiguous. Per germline, CDR1 SGHRS and CDR2 YFSETQ. Trimming cost V 0 bases and J 0 bases, with 13 bases left between them. The CDR3 is 17 residues long. Here the CDR3 DNA reads TGCGCCAGCAGCTTGGCCCGGACGGAACACTCTGGAAACACCATATATTTT. Encoded protein: CASSLARTEHSGNTIYF.

The V call is TRBV7-2, the J call TRBJ1-5, with a tentative D call TRBD1 (5 bases). This CDR3 region has 15 residues. Trimming took 1 base from V and 7 from J, leaving 14 bases between them. The germline V gene encodes CDR1 SGHTA and CDR2 FQGNSA. The CDR3 loop is CASSLVRQLGQPQHF. The CDR3 coding sequence is TGTGCCAGCAGCTTAGTCCGACAGCTAGGGCAGCCCCAGCATTTT.

This clone appeared many times. The gene calls are TRBV4-1 and TRBJ2-7; 9 bases are shared with TRBD1. The V segment lost 6 bases and the J segment 6 bases; nucleotides outside the gene matches: 6. From germline, CDR1 is MGHRA and CDR2 YSYEKL. This CDR3 is 13 amino acids long. The CDR3 loop reads CASRGQGASEQYF. In nucleotides, the CDR3 is TGCGCCAGCAGGGGACAGGGTGCGTCCGAGCAGTACTTC.

The chain has TRBV4-1 and TRBJ2-7, with 7 positions matching TRBD1. The V gene end was trimmed by 5 bases and the J gene end by 2 bases; junction bases not matched to a gene: 12. CDR3 length equals 16 residues. Per germline, CDR1 MGHRA and CDR2 YSYEKL. The CDR3 region is CASSERWHRGAYEQYF. CDR3 nucleotide sequence: TGCGCCAGCAGCGAGAGATGGCACAGGGGCGCCTACGAGCAGTACTTC.

A single count supports this clone. CDR3 region: CASSLVQGEGDTQYF. As DNA, the CDR3 is TGCGCCAGCAGCTTGGTGCAGGGGGAGGGAGATACGCAGTATTTT. The J gene is TRBJ2-3, the V gene TRBV5-1; D possibly matches TRBD1 or TRBD2 (7 bases each). The V gene's germline CDR1 is SGHRS and CDR2 YFSETQ. The CDR3 consists of 15 residues. V dropped 0 bases and J dropped 5 bases, with 13 bases sitting between them.

In its sample, this clone is medium-sized. This chain uses TRBV27 with TRBJ2-5; D is perhaps TRBD1 or TRBD2 (5 bases each). V was shortened by 10 bases and J by 4 bases, with 25 bases between the two germline ends. This CDR3 comprises 16 residues. CDR1 and CDR2 from the germline V gene are MNHEY and SMNVEV (reference sequence). The CDR3 loop reads CATTSLNGPGRETQYF. CDR3 bases: TGTGCCACGACAAGTCTGAACGGTCCAGGGAGAGAGACCCAGTACTTC.